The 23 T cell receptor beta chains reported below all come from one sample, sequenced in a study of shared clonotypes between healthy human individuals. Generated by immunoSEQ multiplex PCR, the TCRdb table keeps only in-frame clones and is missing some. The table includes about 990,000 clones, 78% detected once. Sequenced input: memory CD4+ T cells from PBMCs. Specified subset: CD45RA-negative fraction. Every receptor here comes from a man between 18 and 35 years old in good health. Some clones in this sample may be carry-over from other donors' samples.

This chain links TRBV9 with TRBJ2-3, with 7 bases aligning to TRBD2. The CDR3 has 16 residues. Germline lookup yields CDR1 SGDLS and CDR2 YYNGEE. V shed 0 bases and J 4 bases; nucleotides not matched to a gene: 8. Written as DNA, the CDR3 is TGTGCCAGCAGCGTAGGAATTGGCGGGAGCCCAGATACGCAGTATTTT. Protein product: CASSVGIGGSPDTQYF.

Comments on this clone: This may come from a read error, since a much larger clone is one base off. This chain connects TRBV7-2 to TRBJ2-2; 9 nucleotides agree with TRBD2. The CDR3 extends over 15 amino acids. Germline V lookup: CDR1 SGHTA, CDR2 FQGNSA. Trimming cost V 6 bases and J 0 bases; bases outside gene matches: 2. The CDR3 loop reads CASRVAGANTGELFF. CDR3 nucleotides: TGTGCCAGCAGAGTAGCGGGGGCGAACACCGGGGAGCTGTTTTTT.

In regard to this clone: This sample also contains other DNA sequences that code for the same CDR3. CDR3 loop: CAWSVVGGTEAFF. CDR3 nucleotides: TGTGCCTGGAGTGTAGTGGGAGGCACTGAAGCTTTCTTT. The chain carries TRBV30 and TRBJ1-1; D is unresolved. Germline assignment: CDR1 GTSNPN and CDR2 SVGIG (reference sequence). The CDR3 is made up of 13 amino acids. V lost 0 bases to trimming and J lost 4 bases, with 9 bases between them.

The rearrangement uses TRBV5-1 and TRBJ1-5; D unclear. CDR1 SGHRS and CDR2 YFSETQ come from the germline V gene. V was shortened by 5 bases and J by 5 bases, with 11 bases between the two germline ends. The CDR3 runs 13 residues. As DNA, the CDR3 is TGCGCCAGCAGGTCAGCGGGAGATCAGCCCCAGCATTTT. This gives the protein CASRSAGDQPQHF.

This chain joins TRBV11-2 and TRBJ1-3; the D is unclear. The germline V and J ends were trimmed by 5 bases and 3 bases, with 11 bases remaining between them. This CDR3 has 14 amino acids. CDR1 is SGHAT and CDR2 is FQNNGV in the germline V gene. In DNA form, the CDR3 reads TGTGCCAGCAGCCGAATATCGGATGGAAACACCATATATTTT. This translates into CASSRISDGNTIYF.

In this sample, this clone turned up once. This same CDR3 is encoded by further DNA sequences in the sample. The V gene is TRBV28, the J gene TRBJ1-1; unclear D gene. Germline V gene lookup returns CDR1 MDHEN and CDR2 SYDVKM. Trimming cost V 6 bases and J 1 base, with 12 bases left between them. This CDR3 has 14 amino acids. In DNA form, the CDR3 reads TGTGCCAGCAGCCCCCCTGGCGGGAACACTGAAGCTTTCTTT. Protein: CASSPPGGNTEAFF.

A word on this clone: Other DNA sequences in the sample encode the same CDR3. The CDR3 protein is CASRQGPNTEAFF. CDR3 DNA sequence: TGCGCCAGCAGACAGGGCCCTAACACTGAAGCTTTCTTT. The rearrangement links TRBV5-1 to TRBJ1-1; D perhaps matches TRBD1 (6 bases). Germline V gene sequence: CDR1 SGHRS, CDR2 YFSETQ. This CDR3 is 13 amino acids long. V lost 5 bases and J lost 2, with 10 bases in between.

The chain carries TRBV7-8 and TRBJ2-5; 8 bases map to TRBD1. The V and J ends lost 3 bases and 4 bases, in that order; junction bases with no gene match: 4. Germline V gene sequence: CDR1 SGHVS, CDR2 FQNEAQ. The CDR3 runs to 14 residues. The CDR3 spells CASSFWTGTETQYF. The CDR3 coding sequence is TGTGCCAGCAGCTTCTGGACAGGGACAGAGACCCAGTACTTC. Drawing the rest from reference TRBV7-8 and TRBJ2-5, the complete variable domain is GAGVSQSPRYKVAKRGQDVALRCDPISGHVSLFWYQQALGQGPEFLTYFQNEAQLDKSGLPSDRFFAERPEGSVSTLKIQRTQQEDSAVYLCASSFWTGTETQYFGPGTRLLVL.

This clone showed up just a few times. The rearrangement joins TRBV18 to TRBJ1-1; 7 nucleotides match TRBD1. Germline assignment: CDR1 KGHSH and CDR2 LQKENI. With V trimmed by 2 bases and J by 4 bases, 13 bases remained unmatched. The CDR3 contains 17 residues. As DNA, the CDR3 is TGTGCCAGCTCACCAGAAAGGGGGCGGCTCGTACTCACTGAAGCTTTCTTT. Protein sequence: CASSPERGRLVLTEAFF.

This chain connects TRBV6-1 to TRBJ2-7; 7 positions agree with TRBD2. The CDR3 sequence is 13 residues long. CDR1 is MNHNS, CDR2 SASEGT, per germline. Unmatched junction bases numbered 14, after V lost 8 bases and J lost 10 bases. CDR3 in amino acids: CASFVAAGTQQYF. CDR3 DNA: TGTGCCAGCTTCGTAGCAGCGGGAACCCAACAGTACTTC.

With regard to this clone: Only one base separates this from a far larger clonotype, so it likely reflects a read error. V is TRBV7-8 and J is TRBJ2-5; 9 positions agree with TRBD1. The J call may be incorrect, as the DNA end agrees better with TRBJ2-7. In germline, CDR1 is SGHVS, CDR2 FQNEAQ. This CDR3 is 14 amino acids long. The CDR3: CASSNRDRVHEQYF. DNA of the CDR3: TGTGCCAGCAGCAACCGGGACAGGGTCCACGAGCAGTACTTC.

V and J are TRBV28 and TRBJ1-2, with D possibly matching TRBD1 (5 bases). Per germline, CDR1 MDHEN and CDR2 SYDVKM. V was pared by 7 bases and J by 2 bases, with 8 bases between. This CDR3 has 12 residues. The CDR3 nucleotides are TGTGCCAGCAATACAGGCAACTATGGCTACACCTTC. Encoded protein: CASNTGNYGYTF.

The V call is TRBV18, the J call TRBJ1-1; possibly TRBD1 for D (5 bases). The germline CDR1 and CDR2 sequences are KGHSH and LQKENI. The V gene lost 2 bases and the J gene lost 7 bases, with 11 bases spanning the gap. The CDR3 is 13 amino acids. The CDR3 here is CASSPLGEGEAFF. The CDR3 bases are TGTGCCAGCTCACCATTAGGGGAGGGTGAAGCTTTCTTT.

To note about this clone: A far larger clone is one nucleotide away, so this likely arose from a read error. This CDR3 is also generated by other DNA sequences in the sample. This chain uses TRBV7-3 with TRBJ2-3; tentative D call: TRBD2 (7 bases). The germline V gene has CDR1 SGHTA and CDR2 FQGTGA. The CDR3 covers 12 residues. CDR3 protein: CASSSRGGAQYF. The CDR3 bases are TGCGCCAGCAGCTCCAGGGGAGGGGCGCAGTATTTT.

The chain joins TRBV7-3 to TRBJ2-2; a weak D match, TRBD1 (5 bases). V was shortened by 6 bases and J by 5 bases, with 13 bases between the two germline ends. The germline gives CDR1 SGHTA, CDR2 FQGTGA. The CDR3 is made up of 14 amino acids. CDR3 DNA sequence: TGTGCCAGCAGTTTAGTAGGACAAACCGGGGAGCTGTTTTTT. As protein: CASSLVGQTGELFF.

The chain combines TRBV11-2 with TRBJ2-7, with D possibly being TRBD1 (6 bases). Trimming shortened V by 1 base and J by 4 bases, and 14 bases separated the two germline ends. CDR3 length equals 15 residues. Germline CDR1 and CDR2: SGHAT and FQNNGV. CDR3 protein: CASSLARDIFYEQYF. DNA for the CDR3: TGTGCCAGCAGCTTAGCCCGGGACATTTTTTACGAGCAGTACTTC.

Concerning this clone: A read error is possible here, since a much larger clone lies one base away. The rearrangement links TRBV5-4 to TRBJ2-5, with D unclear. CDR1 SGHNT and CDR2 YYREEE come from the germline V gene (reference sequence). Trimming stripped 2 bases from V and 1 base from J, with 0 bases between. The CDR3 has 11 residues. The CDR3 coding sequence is TGTGCCAGCAGCTTCCAAGAGACCCAGTACTTC. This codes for CASSFQETQYF.

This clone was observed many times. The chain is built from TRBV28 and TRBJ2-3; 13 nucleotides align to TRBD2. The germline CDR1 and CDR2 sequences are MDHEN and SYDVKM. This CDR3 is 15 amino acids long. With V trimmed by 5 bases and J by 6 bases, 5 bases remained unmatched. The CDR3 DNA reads TGTGCCAGCAGTCCCGGACTAGCGGGAGTGGATACGCAGTATTTT. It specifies CASSPGLAGVDTQYF. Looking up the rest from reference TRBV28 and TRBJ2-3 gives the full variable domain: DVKVTQSSRYLVKRTGEKVFLECVQDMDHENMFWYRQDPGLGLRLIYFSYDVKMKEKGDIPEGYSVSREKKERFSLILESASTNQTSMYLCASSPGLAGVDTQYFGPGTRLTVL.

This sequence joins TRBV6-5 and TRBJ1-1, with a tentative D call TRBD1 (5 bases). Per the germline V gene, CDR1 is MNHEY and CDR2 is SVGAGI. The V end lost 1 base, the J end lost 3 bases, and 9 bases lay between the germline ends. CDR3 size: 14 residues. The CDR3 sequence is CASSYFRGYTEAFF. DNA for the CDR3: TGTGCCAGCAGTTACTTTCGGGGGTACACTGAAGCTTTCTTT.

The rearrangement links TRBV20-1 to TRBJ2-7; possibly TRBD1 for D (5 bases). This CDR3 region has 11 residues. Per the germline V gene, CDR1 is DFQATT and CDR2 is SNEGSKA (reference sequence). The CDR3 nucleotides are TGCGGACCAACTGACAGCTACGAGCAGTACTTC. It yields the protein CGPTDSYEQYF.

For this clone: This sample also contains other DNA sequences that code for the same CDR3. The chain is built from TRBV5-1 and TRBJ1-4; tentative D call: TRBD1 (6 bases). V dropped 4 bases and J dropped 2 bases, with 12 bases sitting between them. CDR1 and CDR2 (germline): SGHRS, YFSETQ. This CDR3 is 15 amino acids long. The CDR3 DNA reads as TGCGCCAGCAGCCCTGAACAGGGTACTAATGAAAAACTGTTTTTT. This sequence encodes CASSPEQGTNEKLFF.

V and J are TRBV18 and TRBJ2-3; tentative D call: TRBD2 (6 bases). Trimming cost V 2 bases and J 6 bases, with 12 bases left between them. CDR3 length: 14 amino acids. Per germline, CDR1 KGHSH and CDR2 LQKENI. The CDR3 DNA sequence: TGTGCCAGCTCACCAAGTCAGCTAGCGGATACGCAGTATTTT. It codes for CASSPSQLADTQYF.

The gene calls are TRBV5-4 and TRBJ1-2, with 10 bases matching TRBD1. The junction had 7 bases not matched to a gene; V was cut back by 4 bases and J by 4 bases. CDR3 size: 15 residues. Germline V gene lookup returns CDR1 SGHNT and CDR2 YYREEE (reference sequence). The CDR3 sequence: CASSPDRGRVYGYTF. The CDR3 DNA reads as TGTGCCAGCAGCCCAGACAGGGGGCGAGTCTATGGCTACACCTTC.